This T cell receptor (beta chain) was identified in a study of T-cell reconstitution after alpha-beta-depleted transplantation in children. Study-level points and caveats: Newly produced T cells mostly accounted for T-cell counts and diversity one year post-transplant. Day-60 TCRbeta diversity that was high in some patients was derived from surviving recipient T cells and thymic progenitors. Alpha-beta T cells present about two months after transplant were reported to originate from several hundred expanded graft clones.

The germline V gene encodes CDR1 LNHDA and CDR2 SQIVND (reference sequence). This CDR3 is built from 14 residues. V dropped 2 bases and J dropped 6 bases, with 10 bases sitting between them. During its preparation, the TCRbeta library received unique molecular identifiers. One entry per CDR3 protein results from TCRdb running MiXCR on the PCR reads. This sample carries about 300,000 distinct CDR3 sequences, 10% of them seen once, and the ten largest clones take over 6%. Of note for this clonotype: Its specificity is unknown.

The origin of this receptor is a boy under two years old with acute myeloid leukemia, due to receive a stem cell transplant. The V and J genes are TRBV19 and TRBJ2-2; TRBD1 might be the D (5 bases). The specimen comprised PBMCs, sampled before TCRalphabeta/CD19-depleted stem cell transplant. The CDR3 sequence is CASSIRGRAGELFF. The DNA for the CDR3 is TGTGCCAGTAGTATAAGGGGTAGGGCCGGGGAGCTGTTTTTT. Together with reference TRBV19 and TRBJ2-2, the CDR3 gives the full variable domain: DGGITQSPKYLFRKEGQNVTLSCEQNLNHDAMYWYRQDPGQGLRLIYYSQIVNDFQKGDIAEGYSVSREKKESFPLTVTSAQKNPTAFYLCASSIRGRAGELFFGEGSRLTVL.